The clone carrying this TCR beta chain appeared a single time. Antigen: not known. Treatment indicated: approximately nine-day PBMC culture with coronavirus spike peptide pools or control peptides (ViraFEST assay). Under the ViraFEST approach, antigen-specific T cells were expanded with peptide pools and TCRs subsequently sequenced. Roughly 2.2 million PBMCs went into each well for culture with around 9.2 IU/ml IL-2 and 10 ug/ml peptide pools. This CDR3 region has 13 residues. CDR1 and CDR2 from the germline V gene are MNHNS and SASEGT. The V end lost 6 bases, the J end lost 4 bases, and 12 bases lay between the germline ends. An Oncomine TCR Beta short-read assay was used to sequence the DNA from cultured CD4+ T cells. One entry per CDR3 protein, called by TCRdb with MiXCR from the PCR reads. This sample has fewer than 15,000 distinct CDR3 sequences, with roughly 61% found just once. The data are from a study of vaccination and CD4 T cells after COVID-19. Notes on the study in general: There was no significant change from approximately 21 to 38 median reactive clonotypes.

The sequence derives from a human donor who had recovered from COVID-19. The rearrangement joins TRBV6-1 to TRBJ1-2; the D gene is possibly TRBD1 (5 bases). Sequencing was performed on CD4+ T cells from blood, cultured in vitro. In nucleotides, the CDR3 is TGTGCCAGCAGCAGGGATGACACCTATGGCTACACCTTC. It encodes CASSRDDTYGYTF.